This is a list of T cell receptor beta chains from one sample in a study of T cells in localized non-small cell lung cancer. Some clones are missing from TCRdb's copy, which holds only in-frame ones; the method was immunoSEQ multiplex PCR. The sample shows 2,600 or so clones, around 25% of them seen only once. The sequencing here drew on lung tumor tissue, taken before any cancer treatment. These receptors were obtained from an older female donor with stage I lung adenocarcinoma. Both conserved end residues are part of each CDR3. D genes are given only for firm matches. Only part of the rows carry a size: once, few, many, or a class if the clone is expanded.

D,J,size,V,CDR3,DNA
.,TRBJ2-1,few,TRBV6-8,CAITREGEGEQFF,TGTGCCATCACCCGAGAGGGGGAGGGGGAGCAGTTCTTC
.,TRBJ1-2,.,TRBV30,CAKSEARYNGYTF,TGTGCCAAGTCGGAGGCCCGATACAATGGCTACACCTTC
.,TRBJ2-2,once,TRBV19,CASSKFGQNTGELFF,TGTGCCAGTAGTAAGTTCGGGCAGAACACCGGGGAGCTGTTTTTT
.,TRBJ1-1,few,TRBV11-3,CASSSAGTSTEAFF,TGTGCCAGCAGCTCTGCCGGGACGAGCACTGAAGCTTTCTTT
.,TRBJ2-3,.,TRBV5-1,CASSGNHAARTDTQYF,TGCGCCAGCAGCGGGAACCACGCAGCGAGGACAGATACGCAGTATTTT
TRBD2,TRBJ2-3,few,TRBV9,CASGAGVKSGTQYF,TGTGCCAGCGGTGCGGGAGTAAAAAGTGGCACGCAGTATTTT
TRBD1,TRBJ1-2,.,TRBV18,CASSPQGAGSYGYTF,TGTGCCAGCTCCCCACAGGGGGCCGGAAGCTATGGCTACACCTTC
.,TRBJ1-5,.,TRBV29-1,CSVEALGGGQHF,TGCAGCGTTGAAGCGTTGGGTGGCGGCCAGCATTTT
TRBD1,TRBJ1-2,few,TRBV18,CASSPPTGLANYGYTF,TGTGCCAGCTCACCCCCGACAGGGTTGGCTAACTATGGCTACACCTTC
TRBD1,TRBJ1-4,.,TRBV18,CASSPVDVDRGDGKLFF,TGTGCCAGCTCACCGGTCGACGTCGACAGGGGAGACGGAAAACTGTTTTTT
.,TRBJ2-5,medium-sized,TRBV6-1,CASSEARGVGETQYF,TGTGCCAGCAGTGAAGCGAGAGGGGTGGGAGAGACCCAGTACTTC
.,TRBJ1-2,medium-sized,TRBV11-3,CASSLLGQGIANYGYTF,TGTGCCAGCAGCTTATTAGGGCAGGGGATCGCTAACTATGGCTACACCTTC
.,TRBJ2-2,.,TRBV29-1,CSVVRYTGELFF,TGCAGCGTTGTACGGTACACCGGGGAGCTGTTTTTT
TRBD2,TRBJ2-1,medium-sized,TRBV11-3,CASSFEIPGLGDEQFF,TGTGCCAGCAGCTTTGAAATTCCGGGACTAGGGGATGAGCAGTTCTTC
.,TRBJ1-3,.,TRBV5-3,CARSLPSLRPGNTIYF,TGTGCCAGAAGCTTGCCCAGTTTGCGACCTGGAAACACCATATATTTT
TRBD1,TRBJ2-1,few,TRBV6-8,CASSYSPPTGGSYNEQFF,TGTGCCAGCAGTTACTCTCCCCCGACAGGGGGTTCCTACAATGAGCAGTTCTTC
TRBD1,TRBJ2-3,few,TRBV6-8,CAISVGDRDTDTQYF,TGTGCCATCAGTGTAGGCGACAGGGACACAGATACGCAGTATTTT
.,TRBJ1-1,few,TRBV6-8,CASSYLRVSGTEAFF,TGTGCCAGCAGTTACTTGAGGGTTTCGGGCACTGAAGCTTTCTTT
.,TRBJ2-2,few,TRBV6-8,CASSRSARAGELFF,TGTGCCAGCAGTCGCAGTGCTAGAGCCGGGGAGCTGTTTTTT
.,TRBJ1-4,.,TRBV28,CASVKGLENEKLFF,TGTGCCAGTGTAAAGGGGCTGGAGAATGAAAAACTGTTTTTT
.,TRBJ1-2,few,TRBV9,CASREQGNYGYTF,TGTGCCAGCAGGGAACAGGGAAACTATGGCTACACCTTC
.,TRBJ1-4,.,TRBV18,CASSPGFTTTNEKLFF,TGTGCCAGCTCACCGGGTTTTACCACAACTAATGAAAAACTGTTTTTT
.,TRBJ2-2,medium-sized,TRBV11-3,CASSLGSRLNTGELFF,TGTGCCAGCAGCTTAGGTTCCAGACTCAACACCGGGGAGCTGTTTTTT
.,TRBJ1-1,.,TRBV12-5,CASGLFRGERYTEAFF,TGTGCTAGTGGTTTGTTTCGGGGGGAGAGGTACACTGAAGCTTTCTTT
.,TRBJ1-1,.,TRBV5-1,CASSQGTVNTEAFF,TGCGCCAGCAGCCAAGGGACGGTGAACACTGAAGCTTTCTTT